Shown below are 7 T cell receptor beta chains from a single sample sequenced in a study of blood T cell repertoires in COVID-19. Profiled with immunoSEQ multiplex PCR; TCRdb holds only in-frame clones, not every one. The sample shows 220,000 or so clones, about 79% of them seen only once. The sequenced material came from PBMCs or T cells enriched from blood (not recorded which). The receptors originated from a woman in her thirties or forties with acute COVID-19.

The chain has TRBV18 and TRBJ2-3; D is perhaps TRBD2 (6 bases). Per the germline V gene, CDR1 is KGHSH and CDR2 is LQKENI. This CDR3 contains 15 residues. The ends were cut back, 4 bases at V and 3 bases at J, with 14 bases in the middle. The CDR3 reads CASSRSSAGTDTQYF. The CDR3 DNA sequence: TGTGCCAGCTCACGGTCTAGCGCGGGGACAGATACGCAGTATTTT.

The chain links TRBV28 to TRBJ2-1; 7 nucleotides agree with TRBD2. Per germline, CDR1 MDHEN and CDR2 SYDVKM. Trimming removed 7 bases from V and 7 bases from J; junction bases left unmatched: 4. The CDR3 consists of 12 residues. In DNA form, the CDR3 reads TGTGCCAGCACCTGGGAGGGGAATGAGCAGTTCTTC. Its protein is CASTWEGNEQFF.

The genes are TRBV2 and TRBJ1-1; the D gene is possibly TRBD1 (5 bases). CDR1 is SNHLY and CDR2 is FYNNEI in the germline V gene. The CDR3 spans 14 residues. Between the trimmed V and J ends, which lost 10 bases and 2 bases, there was a span of 17 bases. The CDR3 here is CATGGESRNTEAFF. CDR3 in DNA: TGTGCCACTGGGGGGGAGTCTAGAAACACTGAAGCTTTCTTT.

The chain links TRBV5-4 to TRBJ1-2; 7 positions agree with TRBD1. This CDR3 is built from 12 residues. Germline loops: CDR1 SGHNT, CDR2 YYREEE (reference sequence). The V and J ends lost 4 bases and 7 bases, in that order; junction bases with no gene match: 4. The DNA of the CDR3 is TGTGCCAGCAGCGAGGGGGCTGGTGGCTACACCTTC. The encoded protein is CASSEGAGGYTF. Based on the CDR3 plus reference TRBV5-4 and TRBJ1-2, the full variable domain is ETGVTQSPTHLIKTRGQQVTLRCSSQSGHNTVSWYQQALGQGPQFIFQYYREEENGRGNFPPRFSGLQFPNYSSELNVNALELDDSALYLCASSEGAGGYTFGSGTRLTVV.

This chain links TRBV7-9 with TRBJ2-6, with 8 positions matching TRBD1. The CDR3 sequence is 15 residues long. Germline CDR1 and CDR2: SEHNR and FQNEAQ (reference sequence). J gave up 0 bases and V 8 bases, and 3 bases lay outside the gene matches. The CDR3 coding sequence is TGTGCCAGCGGGACAGGATACTCTGGGGCCAACGTCCTGACTTTC. The encoded protein is CASGTGYSGANVLTF. Full variable domain (missing parts from reference TRBV7-9 and TRBJ2-6): DTGVSQNPRHKITKRGQNVTFRCDPISEHNRLYWYRQTLGQGPEFLTYFQNEAQLEKSRLLSDRFSAERPKGSFSTLEIQRTEQGDSAMYLCASGTGYSGANVLTFGAGSRLTVL.

V is TRBV19 and J is TRBJ2-3, with TRBD1 matching 11 bases. Germline values: CDR1 LNHDA, CDR2 SQIVND (reference sequence). Trimming removed 6 bases from V and 3 bases from J; junction bases left unmatched: 11. This CDR3 has 17 amino acids. In DNA form, the CDR3 reads TGTGCCAGTAGCCTCGGGACAGGGGGAAGGCTGACAGATACGCAGTATTTT. Translation gives CASSLGTGGRLTDTQYF.

The V gene is TRBV24-1, the J gene TRBJ1-5, with TRBD1 matching over 8 bases. CDR1 and CDR2 from the germline V gene are KGHDR and SFDVKD. V shed 3 bases, J shed 7 bases, and the junction held 4 bases outside the gene matches. The CDR3 spans 14 residues. Written as DNA, the CDR3 is TGTGCCACCAGTGATCGACAGGGGTTCCAGCCCCAGCATTTT. It yields the protein CATSDRQGFQPQHF.